This TCR beta chain was captured in a study of radiotherapy plus CTLA-4 blockade in lung cancer. Measured with immunoSEQ multiplex PCR; TCRdb has only the in-frame clones, and not every one. The sample holds about 72,000 clones, around four fifths seen once. This clone was observed once. This TCR came from a human donor with non-small cell lung cancer who had a complete response to radiotherapy plus ipilimumab. The sample in question was peripheral blood, obtained from a patient treated with radiotherapy plus ipilimumab.

The CDR3 DNA follows: TGTGCCTGTCAGCCGTTTCAGTACACCGGGGAGCTGTTTTTT. Its protein product is CACQPFQYTGELFF. The J gene is TRBJ2-2, the V gene TRBV30; D uncertain. Germline CDR1 and CDR2: GTSNPN and SVGIG (reference sequence). There are 14 residues in the CDR3. V gave up 6 bases and J gave up 3 bases, with 14 bases separating them.